This TCR beta chain was obtained from a study of blood T cell repertoires in COVID-19 (dated by TCRdb to 2020 to 2022). Concerning the study at large: Samples covering the acute and convalescent phases of COVID-19 were provided by collaborators in the United States, Italy and Spain. The samples were drawn from two sources: the first 160 participants of the ongoing ImmuneRACE study, and 1,000 to 1,500 subjects contributed by 6 global collaborators. The repertoires were released in a freely available public database intended as a resource for research on the immune response to SARS-CoV-2. Subjects who had been exposed to COVID-19, were actively infected with it, or had recovered from it provided the deeply sampled blood TCRbeta repertoires that made up the dataset. The prospective study material was composed of cDNA or gDNA derived from T cells, B-cell-depleted T cells, or PBMCs. A de-identified subject ID, COVID-19 status, age in years and sex were almost always included in the sample metadata. Where HLA class I and class II types were available, the types were taken from metadata supplied by the sample provider, not from assay-based typing. Overall results and qualifications from the work: The amount of clinical and demographic metadata varied by source and participant and was provided uncurated.

The collaborating institutions used their own protocols to collect whole blood in K2EDTA tubes. Collaborator samples were shipped for TCRbeta analysis as frozen whole blood, isolated PBMCs, or DNA extracted from either sample type. A remark on this clone: Its antigen remains unidentified. Per-nucleotide qualities are absent, and no much larger clonotype sits a single base away.

TCRbeta CDR3 regions were amplified from genomic DNA by means of the immunoSEQ Assay, a bias-controlled multiplex PCR. The original pipeline was this. Nucleated cell counts per sample were estimated from amplification of reference gene primers within the assay. To quantify the absolute abundance of each unique TCRbeta CDR3 rearrangement, sequence reads were collapsed and filtered. Productive Simpson clonality was computed per sample as the square root of Simpson's diversity index over productive rearrangements. This is the immuneACCESS table as TCRdb keeps it, with only in-frame sequences that have V and J called. A part of the clones is gone; compared with another copy, unresolved V genes explain less than half, and the rest is unexplained. For V, J and clone size, that table is used; D and trimming come from the DNA. The sample includes 50,000 to 65,000 clones, with 70% to 90% observed a single time. Roughly 3.2% of the sample is taken by the ten largest.

The CDR3 goes from the cysteine to the phenylalanine over 14 residues. Kept here is only the CDR3 DNA, which spans 42 bases and is read in frame from base 1. V was cut back by 3 bases and J by 6 bases, leaving a gap of 11 bases between them. For CDR1 and CDR2, the germline V gene lists ENHRY and SYGVKD. The clonotype comes from a man aged 50-59 years with active COVID-19. Sequencing used peripheral blood. The chain is encoded by TRBV10-3 joined to TRBJ1-4; the D gene is possibly TRBD1, with 5 bases matching. The sequence in DNA is TGTGCCATCAGTGACCCGGGGGGTGATGAAAAACTGTTTTTT. It specifies CAISDPGGDEKLFF.